One and the same sample provided the 14 T cell receptor beta chains below, sequenced in a study of blood T cell repertoires in COVID-19 (dated by TCRdb to about 2020). The protocol used for the library was the immunoSEQ multiplex PCR assay. As stored in TCRdb, this immuneACCESS dataset retains in-frame rearrangements with V and J assigned. A fraction of the clones does not appear; measured against another copy, unresolved V genes explain less than half of the discrepancy, and the remainder lacks a known reason. The sample data list roughly 520,000 clones, and more than 75% of these were observed just once. Of the sample, approximately 1.8% falls within the top ten clones. The sample comprised PBMCs or T cells enriched from blood (not recorded which). All receptors come from a middle-aged woman who had recovered from COVID-19.

V usage is TRBV6-5 and J usage is TRBJ2-1; 8 bases match TRBD1. The ends lost 0 bases at V and 3 bases at J; junction bases unmatched: 4. The CDR3 sequence is 16 residues long. Germline CDR1 reads MNHEY; CDR2 reads SVGAGI. The CDR3 nucleotides read TGTGCCAGCAGTTACTCGACCACAGGGGGCTACAATGAGCAGTTCTTC. It encodes CASSYSTTGGYNEQFF.

The rearrangement uses TRBV9 and TRBJ2-1; 9 bases are a match to TRBD2. V shed 0 bases and J 2 bases; nucleotides not matched to a gene: 3. The CDR3 has 16 residues. The germline V gene encodes CDR1 SGDLS and CDR2 YYNGEE. CDR3 DNA sequence: TGTGCCAGCAGCGTAGGTGTAGCGGGAGCCTACAATGAGCAGTTCTTC. It encodes CASSVGVAGAYNEQFF.

The chain carries TRBV7-8 and TRBJ1-3, with 7 nucleotides matching TRBD1. The CDR3 spans 18 residues. Germline values: CDR1 SGHVS, CDR2 FQNEAQ. Trimming at V came to 5 bases and at J to 0 bases, leaving 13 bases not matched to a gene. CDR3 region: CASSLAERDRASGNTIYF. The CDR3 coding sequence is TGTGCCAGCAGCCTGGCTGAACGTGACAGGGCCTCTGGAAACACCATATATTTT. The full variable domain, its missing parts supplied by reference TRBV7-8 and TRBJ1-3, is GAGVSQSPRYKVAKRGQDVALRCDPISGHVSLFWYQQALGQGPEFLTYFQNEAQLDKSGLPSDRFFAERPEGSVSTLKIQRTQQEDSAVYLCASSLAERDRASGNTIYFGEGSWLTVV.

The chain carries TRBV7-2 and TRBJ1-2, with TRBD1 matching 9 bases. This CDR3 spans 16 amino acids. Germline V gene data show CDR1 as SGHTA and CDR2 as FQGNSA. V trimming: 1 base; J trimming: 8 bases; junction bases outside the gene matches: 11. CDR3 DNA: TGTGCCAGCAGCTTAGGTCCACAGGGGGCGGTTCGGGGCTACACCTTC. Translation: CASSLGPQGAVRGYTF.

In the case of this clone: The junction departs from the called germline gene at one end, perhaps through a read error. V gene TRBV28 combines with J gene TRBJ2-2, with TRBD1 matching 8 bases. This CDR3 has 17 residues. Germline V lookup: CDR1 MDHEN, CDR2 SYDVKM. The CDR3 reads CATSSHDRGFDTGELFF. CDR3 in DNA: TGTGCCACCAGTTCCCATGACAGGGGATTTGACACCGGGGAGCTGTTTTTT.

The chain employs TRBV7-6 and TRBJ1-1, with D perhaps matching TRBD1 (6 bases). The CDR3 loop spans 14 amino acids. With 3 bases removed from V and 3 bases from J, the gap between germline ends came to 11 bases. Germline CDR1 SGHVS, CDR2 FNYEAQ. This CDR3 reads CASSFSKGDTEAFF. In DNA, the CDR3 is TGTGCCAGCAGCTTTTCCAAGGGGGACACTGAAGCTTTCTTT. The variable domain in full, with the rest retrieved from reference TRBV7-6 and TRBJ1-1, is GAGVSQSPRYKVTKRGQDVALRCDPISGHVSLYWYRQALGQGPEFLTYFNYEAQQDKSGLPNDRFSAERPEGSISTLTIQRTEQRDSAMYRCASSFSKGDTEAFFGQGTRLTVV.

The chain is built from TRBV7-9 and TRBJ2-7, with 10 bases identical to TRBD1. The CDR3 has 15 residues. V was pared by 3 bases and J by 7 bases, with 9 bases of the junction left unmatched. Germline-derived CDR1 and CDR2 are SEHNR and FQNEAQ (reference sequence). The CDR3 is CASSFAGQGVGEQYF. The CDR3 nucleotides are TGTGCCAGCAGCTTTGCCGGACAGGGGGTAGGGGAGCAGTACTTC. Full variable domain (remainder filled in from reference TRBV7-9 and TRBJ2-7): DTGVSQNPRHKITKRGQNVTFRCDPISEHNRLYWYRQTLGQGPEFLTYFQNEAQLEKSRLLSDRFSAERPKGSFSTLEIQRTEQGDSAMYLCASSFAGQGVGEQYFGPGTRLTVT.

The chain recombines TRBV7-9 with TRBJ1-1, with D possibly TRBD1 on 6 matching bases. Trimming cost V 3 bases and J 7 bases, with 18 bases left between them. Per the germline V gene, CDR1 is SEHNR and CDR2 is FQNEAQ (reference sequence). The length of the CDR3 is 15 residues. This chain's CDR3 is CASSFHSTGGLEAFF. The CDR3 nucleotides read TGTGCCAGCAGCTTTCACAGCACGGGGGGCCTTGAAGCTTTCTTT.

The chain recombines TRBV7-8 with TRBJ1-2; D might be TRBD1 (5 bases). The CDR3 loop spans 13 amino acids. V lost 3 bases, J lost 8 bases, and 13 bases lay in between. CDR1 and CDR2 (germline): SGHVS, FQNEAQ. The CDR3: CASSFLSGGGYTF. The CDR3 coding sequence is TGTGCCAGCAGCTTCCTCAGCGGGGGGGGCTACACCTTC.

This clone was detected only once. The V call is TRBV7-2, the J call TRBJ2-2, with 11 bases matching TRBD1. The V gene's germline CDR1 is SGHTA and CDR2 FQGNSA. This CDR3 region has 16 residues. V shed 5 bases, J shed 4 bases, and the junction held 6 bases outside the gene matches. The CDR3 DNA follows: TGTGCCAGCAGCATCCCCGGGACAGGGGGCACCGGGGAGCTGTTTTTT. Translated: CASSIPGTGGTGELFF.

This chain joins TRBV11-2 and TRBJ2-7; TRBD1 matches at 8 bases. The V gene's germline CDR1 is SGHAT and CDR2 FQNNGV. V lost 1 base and J lost 0; bases outside the gene matches: 5. The CDR3 sequence is 16 residues long. CDR3 sequence reads: CASSLGRDRYSYEQYF. DNA of the CDR3: TGTGCCAGCAGCTTAGGACGGGACAGGTACTCCTACGAGCAGTACTTC.

The chain carries TRBV6-1 and TRBJ2-1, with D perhaps matching TRBD2 (7 bases). The CDR3 loop spans 18 amino acids. Looked up from germline, CDR1 is MNHNS and CDR2 is SASEGT. V was shortened by 4 bases and J by 3 bases, with 22 bases between the two germline ends. CDR3 amino acids: CASSAGAAGRAVYNEQFF. The CDR3 DNA sequence: TGTGCCAGCAGTGCGGGGGCGGCAGGGAGGGCTGTCTACAATGAGCAGTTCTTC.

The V gene is TRBV10-3, the J gene TRBJ2-7, with TRBD1 identical over 7 bases. The CDR3 totals 14 residues. Germline trimming cut 2 bases from V and 3 bases from J; bases unmatched to any gene: 4. CDR1 and CDR2 (germline): ENHRY, SYGVKD. The CDR3 protein is CAISEGQEFYEQYF. CDR3 nucleotide sequence: TGTGCCATCAGTGAGGGACAGGAATTCTACGAGCAGTACTTC.

The chain joins TRBV30 to TRBJ2-7; tentative D call: TRBD2 (5 bases). Germline assignment: CDR1 GTSNPN and CDR2 SVGIG (reference sequence). The length of the CDR3 is 19 residues. V lost 1 base, J lost 4 bases, and 29 bases lay in between. The DNA of the CDR3 is TGTGCCTGGAGTGGCGGAGGCGATTCAATTACATATGAGAAATACGAGCAGTACTTC. Protein product: CAWSGGGDSITYEKYEQYF. The entire variable domain, with the rest obtained from reference TRBV30 and TRBJ2-7, is as follows: SQTIHQWPATLVQPVGSPLSLECTVEGTSNPNLYWYRQAAGRGLQLLFYSVGIGQISSEVPQNLSASRPQDRQFILSSKKLLLSDSGFYLCAWSGGGDSITYEKYEQYFGPGTRLTVT.